The text below deals with one T cell receptor (beta chain). Its recognized antigen is unknown. No qualities accompany the bases; no much larger clone lies one base away. This specimen belongs to a study of blood T cell repertoires in COVID-19 (dated by TCRdb to 2020 to 2021). About the investigation overall: Samples from collaborators originated in the United States, Italy and Spain and spanned both the acute and convalescent phases of COVID-19. The prospective study material was composed of cDNA or gDNA derived from T cells, B-cell-depleted T cells, or PBMCs. Deeply sampled blood TCRbeta repertoires from subjects exposed to, actively infected with, or recovered from COVID-19 were included in the dataset. The repertoires were released in a freely available public database meant as a resource for research on the immune response to SARS-CoV-2. The samples were drawn from the first 160 participants of the ongoing ImmuneRACE study and from 1,200 or so subjects provided by 6 global collaborators. The sample metadata nearly always contained a de-identified subject ID, COVID-19 status, age in years and sex. Where available, HLA class I and class II types were taken from metadata supplied by the sample provider and were not determined by assay-based typing. General conclusions and limits of the study: How much clinical and demographic metadata was included differed by source and by participant, and the metadata was provided uncurated.

Collaborating institutions collected whole blood in K2EDTA tubes following their own protocols. Collaborator samples were shipped for TCRbeta analysis as frozen whole blood, isolated PBMCs, or DNA extracted from either sample type. TCRbeta CDR3 regions were amplified from genomic DNA using the immunoSEQ Assay, a bias-controlled multiplex PCR. Per the authors' processing: The number of nucleated cells in each sample was estimated from the amplification of reference gene primers within the assay. Sequence reads were collapsed and filtered to measure the absolute abundance of every unique TCRbeta CDR3 rearrangement. For each sample, productive Simpson clonality was calculated as the square root of Simpson's diversity index across productive rearrangements. Drawn from immuneACCESS, this table holds only the in-frame rearrangements with V and J called that TCRdb kept. Clones are partly lost; checked studies trace under half to an unresolved V gene and leave the rest unexplained. D and trimming were read from the DNA, whereas the V and J calls and clone size are those reported in that table. This sample is represented by around 64,000 clones; approximately 87% of them were singletons. The top ten constitute approximately 5.4% of the sample.

CDR1 and CDR2, looked up from the germline V gene, are MNHNS and SASEGT. A distance of 11 bases separates the germline ends of V and J, which lose 0 bases and 2 bases respectively. The CDR3 measures 16 amino acids from cysteine to phenylalanine. Only the CDR3 DNA stays, 48 bases, in frame from base 1. The source is a man aged 45-65 years with active COVID-19. The specimen was peripheral blood. This receptor chain uses TRBV6-1 and TRBJ1-3, with no confidently assigned D gene. The CDR3 here reads CASSEAFTQTGNTIYF. The DNA sequence reads TGTGCCAGCAGTGAAGCCTTCACACAGACTGGAAACACCATATATTTT.